These 32 T cell receptor beta chains were all obtained from the same sample, sequenced in a study of PD-1 blockade in classical Hodgkin lymphoma. TCRdb keeps only in-frame clones here, not all; method: immunoSEQ multiplex PCR. Of tens of thousands of clones listed, approximately 78% were seen once; the top ten hold roughly 13%. The patients all showed relapse after autologous stem cell transplantation, while their brentuximab vedotin exposure varied. The source was peripheral blood mononuclear cells (PBMCs), collected at baseline. These TCRs come from a human donor with classical Hodgkin lymphoma.

This clone was counted a single time. The genes are TRBV29-1 and TRBJ2-7; 7 positions agree with TRBD1. This CDR3 comprises 11 residues. Germline CDR1 is SQVTM and CDR2 is ANQGSEA. The V gene end was trimmed by 4 bases and the J gene end by 5 bases; junction bases not matched to a gene: 2. The CDR3 DNA sequence: TGCAGCGTTGCTACAGGGGACGAGCAGTACTTC. Its protein is CSVATGDEQYF.

The chain has TRBV29-1 and TRBJ1-2; the D is unclear. Germline lookup yields CDR1 SQVTM and CDR2 ANQGSEA. The CDR3 totals 14 residues. V was shortened by 1 base and J by 4 bases, with 13 bases between the two germline ends. The CDR3 loop is CSVEGVGKPYGYTF. DNA for the CDR3: TGCAGCGTTGAAGGGGTAGGGAAGCCCTATGGCTACACCTTC.

The chain carries TRBV2 and TRBJ1-1, with 7 bases identical to TRBD1. V shed 2 bases, J shed 4 bases, and the junction held 4 bases outside the gene matches. The V gene's germline CDR1 is SNHLY and CDR2 FYNNEI. The CDR3 spans 14 residues. CDR3 in amino acids: CASSEFAGGTEAFF. Here the CDR3 DNA reads TGTGCCAGCAGTGAATTTGCAGGGGGCACTGAAGCTTTCTTT.

The rearrangement uses TRBV14 and TRBJ1-2, with 7 bases aligning to TRBD1. The J segment lost 8 bases and the V segment lost 0 bases, leaving 6 bases of the junction unmatched. CDR3 size: 14 residues. Germline-derived CDR1 and CDR2 are SGHDN and FVKESK. The CDR3 region has the DNA TGTGCCAGCAGCCAAGATGGGACAGCCCTGGGCTACACCTTC. Translated, it gives CASSQDGTALGYTF.

The chain couples TRBV7-2 to TRBJ2-7; the D gene is possibly TRBD2 (7 bases). V was trimmed by 2 bases and J by 3 bases, leaving 14 bases between them. From germline, CDR1 is SGHTA and CDR2 FQGNSA. CDR3 length equals 15 residues. The CDR3 region is CASSLSGGGVYEQYF. Here the CDR3 DNA reads TGTGCCAGCAGCTTAAGTGGAGGGGGGGTCTACGAGCAGTACTTC.

J is TRBJ1-4 and V is TRBV4-2; D call uncertain. This CDR3 has 16 amino acids. The germline CDR1 and CDR2 sequences are LGHNA and YNFKEQ. Trimming stripped 3 bases from V and 0 bases from J, with 11 bases between. The CDR3 protein is CASSQTAGATNEKLFF. CDR3 in DNA: TGTGCCAGCAGCCAGACCGCAGGTGCAACTAATGAAAAACTGTTTTTT.

This clone has just a few counts. The CDR3 is CASSPSGQQETQYF. DNA for the CDR3: TGTGCCAGCTCTCCATCGGGACAACAAGAGACCCAGTACTTC. The rearrangement joins TRBV18 to TRBJ2-5; tentatively, D is TRBD1 (6 bases). V was pared by 6 bases and J by 2 bases, with 13 bases between. Germline values: CDR1 KGHSH, CDR2 LQKENI. The CDR3 spans 14 residues.

The rearrangement links TRBV5-1 to TRBJ2-3; D unresolved. Germline V gene lookup returns CDR1 SGHRS and CDR2 YFSETQ. V lost 0 bases and J lost 6, with 11 bases in between. This CDR3 is built from 14 residues. The DNA for the CDR3 is TGCGCCAGCAGCTTGGCGGTGCCTGGTGATACGCAGTATTTT. Amino acid sequence: CASSLAVPGDTQYF.

The rearrangement links TRBV5-4 to TRBJ2-3; TRBD1 aligns across 8 bases. From germline, CDR1 is SGHNT and CDR2 YYREEE (reference sequence). Germline trimming cut 9 bases from V and 2 bases from J; bases unmatched to any gene: 8. This CDR3 is 14 amino acids long. DNA of the CDR3: TGTGCCATGACCCCAGGGGGCGTCACAGATACGCAGTATTTT. Translated, it gives CAMTPGGVTDTQYF.

This sequence joins TRBV19 and TRBJ1-2, with 9 bases identical to TRBD1. The CDR3 loop spans 16 amino acids. The germline CDR1 and CDR2 sequences are LNHDA and SQIVND (reference sequence). J gave up 4 bases and V 4 bases, and 10 bases lay outside the gene matches. The CDR3 spells CASSNRPGQGVYGYTF. For the CDR3, the DNA is TGTGCCAGTAGTAACCGCCCGGGACAGGGAGTCTATGGCTACACCTTC.

The V call is TRBV11-3, the J call TRBJ1-1; 8 bases agree with TRBD1. Trimming at V came to 5 bases and at J to 1 base, leaving 0 bases not matched to a gene. The CDR3 runs 13 residues. Germline CDR1 SGHNT, CDR2 YENEEA. CDR3 in amino acids: CASSDRGNTEAFF. As DNA, the CDR3 is TGTGCCAGCAGCGACAGGGGGAACACTGAAGCTTTCTTT.

The J gene is TRBJ1-4, the V gene TRBV18, with a weak D call TRBD1 (6 bases). The CDR3 has 16 residues. CDR1 and CDR2 (germline): KGHSH, LQKENI. V was pared by 6 bases and J by 3 bases, with 17 bases between. CDR3: CASSRSRQDSNEKLFF. CDR3 in DNA: TGTGCCAGCTCTCGATCTCGACAGGACTCTAATGAAAAACTGTTTTTT.

In its sample, this clone ranks as medium-sized. This chain connects TRBV4-1 to TRBJ2-2; the match to TRBD1 covers 7 bases. The germline CDR1 and CDR2 sequences are MGHRA and YSYEKL. The CDR3 totals 14 residues. The ends lost 1 base at V and 6 bases at J; junction bases unmatched: 2. This CDR3 is CASSQVTGPGELFF. The CDR3 bases are TGCGCCAGCAGCCAAGTGACAGGGCCCGGGGAGCTGTTTTTT.

This chain uses TRBV21-1 with TRBJ2-7. TRBV21-1 is shown as a pseudogene. The CDR3 is 12 amino acids. The CDR3 here is CASSLRDDEQYF. CDR3 bases: TGTGCCAGCAGCCTCCGGGACGACGAGCAGTACTTC.

V usage is TRBV5-6 and J usage is TRBJ1-3; D remains unclear. Germline values: CDR1 SGHDT, CDR2 YYEEEE. Trimming removed 0 bases from V and 0 bases from J, with 7 bases in between. The CDR3 spans 15 residues. The CDR3 sequence is CASSLAWSSGNTIYF. The CDR3 DNA reads as TGTGCCAGCAGCTTGGCGTGGAGCTCTGGAAACACCATATATTTT.

V is TRBV4-3 and J is TRBJ1-4; no reliable D call. This CDR3 is 13 amino acids long. Looked up from germline, CDR1 is LGHNA and CDR2 is YSLEER. Between the trimmed V and J ends, which lost 0 bases and 13 bases, there was a span of 12 bases. CDR3 region: CASSQDGGAALFF. The DNA for the CDR3 is TGCGCCAGCAGCCAAGATGGTGGTGCCGCACTGTTTTTT.

V is TRBV7-6 and J is TRBJ2-2; a possible D gene is TRBD1 (6 bases). Germline-derived CDR1 and CDR2 are SGHVS and FNYEAQ. This CDR3 is 16 amino acids long. V dropped 2 bases and J dropped 5 bases, with 15 bases sitting between them. The CDR3 nucleotides read TGTGCCAGCAGCTTAAACGGCGTGGGGGCAACCGGGGAGCTGTTTTTT. Residues: CASSLNGVGATGELFF. Looking up the rest from reference TRBV7-6 and TRBJ2-2 gives the full variable domain: GAGVSQSPRYKVTKRGQDVALRCDPISGHVSLYWYRQALGQGPEFLTYFNYEAQQDKSGLPNDRFSAERPEGSISTLTIQRTEQRDSAMYRCASSLNGVGATGELFFGEGSRLTVL.

The rearrangement uses TRBV5-1 and TRBJ2-3; the D is unclear. This CDR3 has 13 amino acids. CDR1 is SGHRS and CDR2 is YFSETQ in the germline V gene. Trimming cost V 0 bases and J 4 bases, with 6 bases left between them. The CDR3 is CASSLGAPDTQYF. The CDR3 DNA follows: TGCGCCAGCAGCTTGGGGGCACCAGATACGCAGTATTTT. Looking up the rest from reference TRBV5-1 and TRBJ2-3 gives the full variable domain: KAGVTQTPRYLIKTRGQQVTLSCSPISGHRSVSWYQQTPGQGLQFLFEYFSETQRNKGNFPGRFSGRQFSNSRSEMNVSTLELGDSALYLCASSLGAPDTQYFGPGTRLTVL.

Comment on this clone: One junction end does not reproduce the germline sequence, and a read error may be involved. The J gene is TRBJ1-1, the V gene TRBV2; maybe TRBD1 (5 bases). The V gene's germline CDR1 is SNHLY and CDR2 FYNNEI. CDR3 size: 13 residues. The CDR3 sequence is CASSEELGAEAFF. The CDR3 DNA reads TGTGCCAGCAGCGAAGAATTGGGGGCTGAAGCTTTCTTT. Full variable domain (missing parts from reference TRBV2 and TRBJ1-1): EPEVTQTPSHQVTQMGQEVILRCVPISNHLYFYWYRQILGQKVEFLVSFYNNEISEKSEIFDDQFSVERPDGSNFTLKIRSTKLEDSAMYFCASSEELGAEAFFGQGTRLTVV.

This clone turned up a few times. The rearrangement joins TRBV5-1 to TRBJ2-3, with TRBD2 matching 8 bases. Trimming at V came to 5 bases and at J to 6 bases, leaving 8 bases not matched to a gene. This CDR3 region has 14 residues. Germline V gene data show CDR1 as SGHRS and CDR2 as YFSETQ. The CDR3 region is CASREAGGEDTQYF. As DNA, the CDR3 is TGCGCCAGCAGAGAGGCGGGGGGCGAGGATACGCAGTATTTT.

CDR3 in amino acids: CATTTSGGTEAGSYEQYF. The CDR3 bases are TGTGCCACCACAACTAGCGGGGGGACAGAAGCGGGGTCCTACGAGCAGTACTTC. V and J are TRBV5-8 and TRBJ2-7; 12 bases match TRBD2. CDR1 SGHTS and CDR2 YDEGEE come from the germline V gene. CDR3 length: 18 amino acids. Trimming at V came to 9 bases and at J to 1 base, leaving 17 bases not matched to a gene.

The chain is built from TRBV11-2 and TRBJ2-5, with D tentatively TRBD2 (7 bases). CDR3 size: 15 residues. V was clipped by 2 bases and J by 5 bases, with 15 bases between them. Germline assignment: CDR1 SGHAT and CDR2 FQNNGV. The CDR3, as DNA: TGTGCCAGCAGCTTAACGGGGGGCCGGGGGGAGACCCAGTACTTC. Translating gives CASSLTGGRGETQYF.

As DNA, the CDR3 is TGTGCCAGCATGGAGATCGTTAACACTGAAGCTTTCTTT. Translating gives CASMEIVNTEAFF. The rearrangement joins TRBV2 to TRBJ1-1; D is ambiguous. Germline CDR1 SNHLY, CDR2 FYNNEI. The V and J ends lost 7 bases and 2 bases respectively, with 11 bases between them. The CDR3 runs to 13 residues.

This clone came up a few times. The chain recombines TRBV5-1 with TRBJ1-3; D uncertain. Germline CDR1 is SGHRS and CDR2 is YFSETQ. This CDR3 has 15 residues. The V gene lost 1 base and the J gene lost 4 bases, with 12 bases spanning the gap. Here the CDR3 DNA reads TGCGCCAGCAGCTTGAACAGAAACGCAGGAAACACCATATATTTT. Amino acids: CASSLNRNAGNTIYF.

The V and J genes are TRBV5-1 and TRBJ2-1; a possible D gene is TRBD2 (7 bases). Germline V CDR1 and CDR2: SGHRS, YFSETQ. The CDR3 totals 15 residues. Trimming shortened V by 0 bases and J by 6 bases, and 13 bases separated the two germline ends. The CDR3 region has the DNA TGCGCCAGCAGCTTGGTGGGGGGGCTCGGCAATGAGCAGTTCTTC. Amino acids: CASSLVGGLGNEQFF.

This clone showed up just once. V is TRBV5-4 and J is TRBJ1-1; 10 bases are a match to TRBD1. V gave up 4 bases and J gave up 3 bases; unmatched junction bases: 6. Germline CDR1 SGHNT, CDR2 YYREEE (reference sequence). The CDR3 length is 15 residues. The CDR3 nucleotides are TGTGCCAGCAGCGCCGGGGACAGGGGTTACACTGAAGCTTTCTTT. It encodes CASSAGDRGYTEAFF. Filled out from reference TRBV5-4 and TRBJ1-1, the complete variable domain reads ETGVTQSPTHLIKTRGQQVTLRCSSQSGHNTVSWYQQALGQGPQFIFQYYREEENGRGNFPPRFSGLQFPNYSSELNVNALELDDSALYLCASSAGDRGYTEAFFGQGTRLTVV.

The V and J genes are TRBV29-1 and TRBJ2-7; a possible D gene is TRBD2 (6 bases). V was shortened by 7 bases and J by 0 bases, with 16 bases between the two germline ends. The CDR3 length is 14 residues. Germline V CDR1 and CDR2: SQVTM, ANQGSEA. The CDR3 DNA reads as TGCAGCGCTGGAGGGCTTTCTAGCTCCTACGAGCAGTACTTC. Its translation is CSAGGLSSSYEQYF.

The chain joins TRBV27 to TRBJ2-2; 11 nucleotides line up with TRBD2. The CDR3 has 17 amino acids. Looked up from germline, CDR1 is MNHEY and CDR2 is SMNVEV (reference sequence). V was pared by 6 bases and J by 5 bases, with 11 bases of the junction left unmatched. This chain's CDR3 is CASSKGLAGLLTGELFF. CDR3 coding DNA: TGTGCCAGCAGCAAAGGACTAGCGGGTCTTCTAACCGGGGAGCTGTTTTTT.

The chain uses TRBV7-9 and TRBJ1-1; unclear D gene. Trimming stripped 3 bases from V and 7 bases from J, with 12 bases between. CDR3 size: 13 residues. Germline values: CDR1 SEHNR, CDR2 FQNEAQ (reference sequence). As DNA, the CDR3 is TGTGCCAGCAGCTTTTTACTGACTGTTGAAGCTTTCTTT. This sequence encodes CASSFLLTVEAFF.

The chain is built from TRBV9 and TRBJ1-6; no definite D call. Germline V gives CDR1 SGDLS, CDR2 YYNGEE. Trimming removed 3 bases at V and 8 bases at J, with 15 bases between. The CDR3 length is 15 residues. The DNA for the CDR3 is TGTGCCAGCAGCGCCGGTGGCAGTAGCCATTCACCCCTCCACTTT. Translated: CASSAGGSSHSPLHF.

The chain joins TRBV5-6 to TRBJ2-2; the match to TRBD2 covers 8 bases. CDR1 is SGHDT and CDR2 is YYEEEE in the germline V gene. CDR3 length: 16 residues. After removal of 4 bases from V and 3 bases from J, the junction contained 8 bases not matched to a gene. CDR3 sequence reads: CASSIVGGEYTGELFF. In DNA, the CDR3 is TGTGCCAGCAGCATCGTCGGGGGGGAGTACACCGGGGAGCTGTTTTTT. Complete variable domain (other parts from reference TRBV5-6 and TRBJ2-2): DAGVTQSPTHLIKTRGQQVTLRCSPKSGHDTVSWYQQALGQGPQFIFQYYEEEERQRGNFPDRFSGHQFPNYSSELNVNALLLGDSALYLCASSIVGGEYTGELFFGEGSRLTVL.

This clone was seen only a few times. The chain couples TRBV6-6 to TRBJ1-4; D may be TRBD1 (6 bases). CDR3 length equals 15 residues. Trimming took off 5 bases at V and 1 base at J, with 11 bases between the two ends. Germline values: CDR1 MNHNY, CDR2 SVGAGI (reference sequence). In nucleotides, the CDR3 is TGTGCCAGCAGTAACAACAGGGAAACTAATGAAAAACTGTTTTTT. It codes for CASSNNRETNEKLFF.